This entry is about one T cell receptor (beta chain). The antigen is undetermined. One junction end disagrees with the germline gene, perhaps due to a read error. The protocol was immunoSEQ multiplex PCR, while the TCRdb copy is restricted to in-frame clones and leaves out a portion. This sample has around 97,000 clones, with about 90% found just once. These data are taken from a study of OX40 agonist ivuxolimab in advanced cancers. Across the study: An agonistic human IgG2 monoclonal antibody against OX40 (CD134) was given. At 0.01 to 10 mg/kg, ivuxolimab was administered intravenously to patients every 2 weeks.

Findings and caveats of the study: The expanded peripheral T cells' antigen specificity was not determined. Clonal expansion among partial responders at 0.1-3.0 mg/kg ranked near the lowest.

Sequencing was performed on CD4+ or CD8+ T cells sorted from blood, taken in a trial of the OX40 agonist ivuxolimab. This receptor was taken from an adult with an advanced solid tumor such as melanoma, head and neck, liver or kidney cancer.

The DNA of the CDR3 is TGTGCCTGGGGTGTAGGAGGACTGTACAATGAGCAGTTCTTC. It specifies CAWGVGGLYNEQFF. The V and J genes are TRBV30 and TRBJ2-1; weak D call: TRBD2 (5 bases). This CDR3 region has 14 residues. The germline CDR1 and CDR2 sequences are GTSNPN and SVGIG (reference sequence).